These T cell receptor beta chains were read from a single sample in a study of cytomegalovirus exposure and HLA in healthy donors. The assay was immunoSEQ multiplex PCR, and TCRdb's table has in-frame clones only and misses some. The table shows around 140,000 clones, with roughly 80% occurring only once. Input material: PBMCs. These receptor sequences come from a female donor in good health and CMV-seronegative. Both conserved end residues are part of each CDR3. D genes are given only for firm matches. Size is omitted from some rows. Given values are once, few, many or a class for expanded clones.

J | V | D | size | CDR3 | DNA
TRBJ2-7 | TRBV7-8 | TRBD1 | . | CASSLGQVIYEQYF | TGTGCCAGCAGCCTTGGACAGGTTATCTACGAGCAGTACTTC
TRBJ1-6 | TRBV6-1 | . | . | CASSAGPYNSPLHF | TGTGCCAGCAGCGCAGGGCCCTATAATTCACCCCTCCACTTT
TRBJ1-3 | TRBV18 | . | . | CASSPLAIRSGNTIYF | TGTGCCAGCTCACCCCTAGCGATTCGCTCTGGAAACACCATATATTTT
TRBJ2-1 | TRBV4-1 | TRBD2 | . | CASSQPPGLAEMGEQFF | TGCGCCAGCAGCCAACCACCGGGACTAGCGGAGATGGGTGAGCAGTTCTTC
TRBJ1-2 | TRBV29-1 | TRBD1 | . | CSDDRGNGYTF | TGCAGCGATGACAGGGGGAATGGCTACACCTTC
TRBJ1-1 | TRBV9 | TRBD1 | few | CASTFGQGLGTEAFF | TGTGCCAGTACTTTCGGACAGGGGCTGGGCACTGAAGCTTTCTTT
TRBJ1-2 | TRBV15 | . | . | CATSRDLILQPWGYTF | TGTGCCACCAGCAGAGATCTTATATTACAGCCTTGGGGCTACACCTTC
TRBJ2-7 | TRBV5-4 | TRBD2 | . | CASSLTSVDEQYF | TGTGCCAGCAGTCTTACTAGCGTCGACGAGCAGTACTTC
TRBJ2-7 | TRBV29-1 | . | . | CSALIASYEQYF | TGCAGCGCCCTGATAGCCAGCTACGAGCAGTACTTC
TRBJ2-3 | TRBV11-2 | TRBD2 | once | CASSQGLAGGLGDTQYF | TGTGCCAGCAGCCAGGGACTAGCGGGGGGGCTAGGGGATACGCAGTATTTT
TRBJ2-7 | TRBV4-2 | TRBD2 | . | CASSQDERGGYEQYF | TGTGCCAGCAGCCAAGATGAGCGGGGGGGCTACGAGCAGTACTTC
TRBJ2-7 | TRBV28 | TRBD1 | . | CAGSRGTGQNYEQYF | TGTGCCGGCAGTCGAGGGACAGGCCAAAACTACGAGCAGTACTTC
TRBJ1-2 | TRBV28 | . | . | CASSLPRVNYGYTF | TGTGCCAGCAGTCTCCCCAGGGTTAACTATGGCTACACCTTC
TRBJ2-7 | TRBV18 | . | . | CASSPNTGIPYEQYF | TGTGCCAGCTCACCGAATACAGGTATTCCCTACGAGCAGTACTTC
TRBJ2-2 | TRBV10-3 | TRBD1 | . | CAISDSGTGARGELFF | TGTGCCATCAGTGACTCTGGGACAGGGGCCAGGGGGGAGCTGTTTTTT
TRBJ2-2 | TRBV5-6 | . | . | CASSFEGRIDTGELFF | TGTGCCAGCAGCTTCGAAGGGAGGATAGACACCGGGGAGCTGTTTTTT